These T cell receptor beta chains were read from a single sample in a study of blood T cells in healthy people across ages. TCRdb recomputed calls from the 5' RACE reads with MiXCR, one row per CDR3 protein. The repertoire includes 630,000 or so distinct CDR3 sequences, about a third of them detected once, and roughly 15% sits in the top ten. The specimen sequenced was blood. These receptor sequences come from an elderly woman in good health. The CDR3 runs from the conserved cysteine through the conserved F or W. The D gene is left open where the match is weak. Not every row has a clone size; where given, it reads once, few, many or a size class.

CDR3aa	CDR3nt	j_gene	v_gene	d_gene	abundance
CASSSRERVYEQYF	TGTGCCAGCAGTTCCCGGGAGAGAGTGTACGAGCAGTACTTC	TRBJ2-7	TRBV9	-	-
CSASGASHEQFF	TGCAGTGCTAGTGGAGCCTCCCATGAGCAGTTCTTC	TRBJ2-1	TRBV20-1	-	-
CASSTGLAGAGEQFF	TGTGCCAGCAGCACGGGACTAGCGGGGGCGGGAGAGCAGTTCTTC	TRBJ2-1	TRBV6-1	TRBD2	-
CASSLFWRGANGNQPQHF	TGTGCCAGCAGTTTATTTTGGCGGGGGGCGAATGGCAATCAGCCCCAGCATTTT	TRBJ1-5	TRBV28	-	few
CSGRVGSTEAFF	TGCAGTGGGCGGGTGGGGAGCACTGAAGCTTTCTTT	TRBJ1-1	TRBV20-1	-	-
CASRDDLSGNTMYF	TGTGCCAGCCGCGACGACCTCTCTGGAAACACCATGTATTTT	TRBJ1-3	TRBV6-6	-	-
CSARVANYEQYF	TGCAGTGCTAGAGTCGCAAACTACGAGCAGTACTTC	TRBJ2-7	TRBV20-1	-	many
CANNLIWAGDPSYEQYF	TGTGCCAACAACTTAATCTGGGCAGGCGACCCCTCCTACGAGCAGTACTTC	TRBJ2-7	TRBV7-3	-	-
CAWSVSGVFQPQHF	TGTGCCTGGAGTGTAAGCGGGGTGTTCCAGCCCCAGCATTTT	TRBJ1-5	TRBV30	-	-
CASSPGPGGRGYTF	TGTGCCAGCAGCCCCGGCCCCGGGGGGAGGGGCTACACCTTC	TRBJ1-2	TRBV5-6	-	many
CASSLGTSGGPRTDTQYF	TGTGCCAGCAGCTTAGGGACTAGCGGGGGCCCCCGTACAGATACGCAGTATTTT	TRBJ2-3	TRBV7-6	TRBD2	-
CASIRRLSKFTDTQYF	TGTGCCAGTATACGAAGGCTTTCTAAATTCACAGATACGCAGTATTTT	TRBJ2-3	TRBV5-6	-	many
CASSQDRSYPDYGYTF	TGTGCCAGCAGCCAAGATCGGTCGTACCCCGACTATGGCTACACCTTC	TRBJ1-2	TRBV4-2	-	-
CASSYLSGGDGYTF	TGTGCCAGCAGTTACCTCTCGGGGGGTGATGGCTACACCTTC	TRBJ1-2	TRBV6-6	-	many
CASSMGRRTGELFF	TGTGCCAGTAGTATGGGGCGGAGAACCGGGGAGCTGTTTTTT	TRBJ2-2	TRBV19	-	-
CASSFSGLAGGTDTQYF	TGTGCCAGCAGTTTCTCGGGACTAGCGGGGGGCACAGATACGCAGTATTTT	TRBJ2-3	TRBV27	TRBD2	-
CASSPRQGLADTEAFF	TGTGCCAGCAGCCCCAGACAGGGGCTTGCGGACACTGAAGCTTTCTTT	TRBJ1-1	TRBV7-6	TRBD1	few
CASRRMDRGFYSNQPQHF	TGTGCCAGCAGGAGAATGGACAGGGGATTTTATAGCAATCAGCCCCAGCATTTT	TRBJ1-5	TRBV6-2/TRBV6-3	TRBD1	many
CSARDDSYEQYF	TGCAGTGCTAGAGATGACTCCTACGAGCAGTACTTC	TRBJ2-7	TRBV20-1	-	many
CSVDRTRALPRAQYF	TGCAGCGTCGACCGGACAAGGGCCCTCCCCAGGGCCCAGTACTTC	TRBJ2-5	TRBV29-1	-	many
CASNMGQGDEQYF	TGTGCCAGCAACATGGGACAGGGAGACGAGCAGTACTTC	TRBJ2-7	TRBV12-3/TRBV12-4	TRBD1	many
CASSVEGQGVNTDTQYF	TGTGCCAGCAGCGTAGAGGGACAGGGGGTTAACACAGATACGCAGTATTTT	TRBJ2-3	TRBV9	TRBD1	many
CASGAVGSYEQYF	TGTGCCAGCGGGGCCGTCGGCTCCTACGAGCAGTACTTC	TRBJ2-7	TRBV11-2	-	-
CASSWTAGVNTGELFF	TGTGCCAGCAGCTGGACTGCGGGGGTTAATACCGGGGAGCTGTTTTTT	TRBJ2-2	TRBV11-2	TRBD2	once
CAISTTGGEETQYF	TGTGCCATCAGCACTACAGGGGGAGAAGAGACCCAGTACTTC	TRBJ2-5	TRBV10-3	TRBD1	-
CASSSRGPNTDTQYF	TGTGCCAGCAGCTCTAGAGGGCCAAACACAGATACGCAGTATTTT	TRBJ2-3	TRBV11-2	-	many
CASSPPRGAEQYF	TGTGCCAGCTCGCCACCTCGGGGGGCAGAGCAGTATTTT	TRBJ2-3	TRBV18	-	-
CASTPSWGDSPLHF	TGTGCCAGCACCCCTTCCTGGGGTGATTCACCCCTCCACTTT	TRBJ1-6	TRBV28	-	-
CASSSGARGNQPQHF	TGTGCCAGCAGTTCAGGGGCAAGAGGCAATCAGCCCCAGCATTTT	TRBJ1-5	TRBV2	-	few
CASSLVTGTGGGEQFF	TGCGCCAGCAGCTTGGTAACGGGGACAGGGGGAGGTGAGCAGTTCTTC	TRBJ2-1	TRBV5-1	TRBD1	many
CASRVQGLQETQYF	TGTGCCAGCAGAGTACAGGGGCTCCAAGAGACCCAGTACTTC	TRBJ2-5	TRBV12-3/TRBV12-4	TRBD1	many
CASSIDFTGGYEQYF	TGCGCCAGCAGTATTGACTTTACAGGGGGGTACGAGCAGTACTTC	TRBJ2-7	TRBV4-1	TRBD1	many
CSVEDQRVRGYYGYTF	TGCAGCGTTGAAGATCAAAGGGTCAGGGGATACTATGGCTACACCTTC	TRBJ1-2	TRBV29-1	-	-
CASSSMGGGETQYF	TGTGCCAGCAGCTCCATGGGCGGGGGAGAGACCCAGTACTTC	TRBJ2-5	TRBV7-3	TRBD2	many
CASRSRGNTEAFF	TGTGCCAGCAGGAGCAGGGGAAACACTGAAGCTTTCTTT	TRBJ1-1	TRBV12-3/TRBV12-4	-	few
CTSTGGRADTEAFF	TGTACCAGCACCGGGGGCAGGGCGGACACTGAAGCTTTCTTT	TRBJ1-1	TRBV2	-	-
CSARGVAGGLSYEQYF	TGCAGTGCTAGAGGTGTAGCGGGGGGCCTTTCCTACGAGCAGTACTTC	TRBJ2-7	TRBV20-1	TRBD2	many
CASSPTGLSYNEQFF	TGTGCCAGCAGCCCTACAGGGCTGTCCTACAATGAGCAGTTCTTC	TRBJ2-1	TRBV9	-	many
CASSSRLASEAFF	TGTGCCAGCAGCTCTCGTCTGGCGAGTGAAGCTTTCTTT	TRBJ1-1	TRBV11-1	-	-
CASSLAGRAGSPLHF	TGTGCCAGCAGCTTAGCGGGCAGGGCCGGTTCACCCCTCCACTTT	TRBJ1-6	TRBV7-2	-	-
CASSQDGGTAPYEQYF	TGTGCCAGCAGCCAAGATGGAGGGACTGCACCCTACGAGCAGTACTTC	TRBJ2-7	TRBV3-1	-	many
CSALDSKILRTEAFF	TGCAGTGCTTTAGACTCGAAGATCTTGAGGACTGAAGCTTTCTTT	TRBJ1-1	TRBV20-1	-	few
CASSGLAGWEQFF	TGTGCCAGCAGCGGCCTAGCGGGGTGGGAGCAGTTCTTC	TRBJ2-1	TRBV9	TRBD2	many
CASSYGQGTEAFF	TGTGCCAGCAGCTATGGACAGGGCACTGAAGCTTTCTTT	TRBJ1-1	TRBV5-6	TRBD1	many
CASNRDRGYNEQFF	TGTGCCAGCAACCGGGACAGGGGTTACAATGAGCAGTTCTTC	TRBJ2-1	TRBV11-1	TRBD1	many
CASGAGGPSGNEQFF	TGTGCCAGCGGGGCGGGAGGGCCATCAGGAAATGAGCAGTTCTTC	TRBJ2-1	TRBV12-3/TRBV12-4	TRBD2	-